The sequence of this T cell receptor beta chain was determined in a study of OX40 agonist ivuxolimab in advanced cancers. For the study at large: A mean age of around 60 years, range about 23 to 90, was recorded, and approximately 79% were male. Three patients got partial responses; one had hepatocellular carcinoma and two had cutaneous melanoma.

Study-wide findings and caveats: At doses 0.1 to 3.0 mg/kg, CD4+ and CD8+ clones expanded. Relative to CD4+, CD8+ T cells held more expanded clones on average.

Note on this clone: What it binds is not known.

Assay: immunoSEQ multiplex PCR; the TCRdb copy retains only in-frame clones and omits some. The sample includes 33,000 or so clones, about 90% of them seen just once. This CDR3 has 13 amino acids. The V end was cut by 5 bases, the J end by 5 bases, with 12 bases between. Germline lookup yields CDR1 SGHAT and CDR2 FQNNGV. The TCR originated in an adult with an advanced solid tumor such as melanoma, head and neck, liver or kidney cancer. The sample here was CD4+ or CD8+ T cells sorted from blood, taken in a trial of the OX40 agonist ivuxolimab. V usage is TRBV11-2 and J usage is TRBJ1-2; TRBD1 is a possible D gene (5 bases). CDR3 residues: CASSADRGYGYTF. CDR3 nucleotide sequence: TGTGCCAGCAGCGCCGACAGAGGGTATGGCTACACCTTC. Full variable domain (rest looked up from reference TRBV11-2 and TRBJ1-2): EAGVAQSPRYKIIEKRQSVAFWCNPISGHATLYWYQQILGQGPKLLIQFQNNGVVDDSQLPKDRFSAERLKGVDSTLKIQPAKLEDSAVYLCASSADRGYGYTFGSGTRLTVV.